The next 20 T cell receptor beta chains were all read from a single sample in a study of response to subunit inactivated influenza vaccine. TCRdb itself ran the RT-PCR reads through MiXCR, one entry per CDR3 protein. Among around 850,000 distinct CDR3 sequences, about 18% were seen once, and the ten largest hold 11%. The sequencing used PBMCs from blood, collected about 5 days after vaccination. The receptors were sampled from a man between 45 and 60 years old who received an inactivated influenza vaccine.

This clonotype appeared a few times. The V call is TRBV9, the J call TRBJ2-6; D unclear. V dropped 1 base and J dropped 0 bases, with 5 bases sitting between them. The CDR3 has 15 residues. Germline V gene lookup returns CDR1 SGDLS and CDR2 YYNGEE. In DNA, the CDR3 is TGTGCCAGCAGCGTATCTATCTCTGGGGCCAACGTCCTGACTTTC. Translated: CASSVSISGANVLTF.

This clonotype was counted a few times. The CDR3 spells CASSLGAYTQYF. CDR3 coding DNA: TGTGCCAGCAGCTTGGGGGCCTATACGCAGTATTTT. This chain connects TRBV7-9 to TRBJ2-3; TRBD1 is a possible D gene (6 bases). V shed 3 bases and J shed 7 bases, with 8 bases lying between them. The CDR3 loop spans 12 amino acids. Germline CDR1 SEHNR, CDR2 FQNEAQ (reference sequence).

The J gene is TRBJ2-4, the V gene TRBV6-5, with D tentatively TRBD1 or TRBD2 (5 bases each). The CDR3 covers 14 residues. V shed 2 bases and J shed 6 bases, with 11 bases lying between them. CDR1 is MNHEY and CDR2 is SVGAGI in the germline V gene. DNA of the CDR3: TGTGCCAGCAGTTACGGGGGATATCGAAACATTCAGTACTTC. Its translation: CASSYGGYRNIQYF.

This clonotype has a handful of counts. The V and J genes are TRBV12-3 or TRBV12-4 and TRBJ1-2, with a possible D match to TRBD1 (6 bases). This CDR3 contains 12 residues. V was pared by 5 bases and J by 5 bases, with 9 bases between. The CDR3: CASSRQDYGYTF. In DNA form, the CDR3 reads TGTGCCAGCAGTCGACAGGATTATGGCTACACCTTC.

This chain uses TRBV6-2 or TRBV6-3 with TRBJ2-7, with 8 bases identical to TRBD2. The V gene end was trimmed by 6 bases and the J gene end by 6 bases; junction bases not matched to a gene: 10. CDR3 size: 14 residues. Per the germline V gene, CDR1 is MNHEY and CDR2 is SVGEGT. The CDR3 sequence is CASSQGLDSREQYF. In DNA, the CDR3 is TGTGCCAGCAGCCAGGGACTAGATAGTCGCGAGCAGTACTTC.

The chain uses TRBV9 and TRBJ2-1, with 8 nucleotides matching TRBD2. Germline CDR1 reads SGDLS; CDR2 reads YYNGEE. This CDR3 contains 16 residues. Germline trimming cut 1 base from V and 1 base from J; bases unmatched to any gene: 4. CDR3 bases: TGTGCCAGCAGCGTAAAGCGGGAGACGTCCTACAATGAGCAGTTCTTC. Its protein product is CASSVKRETSYNEQFF.

This clonotype was seen only a few times. The V and J genes are TRBV9 and TRBJ2-5; 7 bases align to TRBD2. Trimming cost V 4 bases and J 5 bases; bases outside gene matches: 8. CDR3 length: 14 amino acids. CDR1 and CDR2 (germline): SGDLS, YYNGEE. The CDR3 region has the DNA TGTGCCAGCAGCCCCGCCGGGACTATTGAGACCCAGTACTTC. This gives the protein CASSPAGTIETQYF.

This rearrangement joins TRBV12-3 or TRBV12-4 to TRBJ2-3, with D perhaps TRBD1 (6 bases). The V end lost 4 bases, the J end lost 4 bases, and 12 bases lay between the germline ends. The CDR3 length is 14 residues. Here the CDR3 reads CASSSQGMADTQYF. The CDR3 DNA sequence: TGTGCCAGCAGTTCACAGGGTATGGCAGATACGCAGTATTTT.

This chain links TRBV7-9 with TRBJ2-1; no clear D. Trimming removed 5 bases at V and 3 bases at J, with 14 bases between. There are 15 residues in the CDR3. Germline-derived CDR1 and CDR2 are SEHNR and FQNEAQ (reference sequence). Here the CDR3 DNA reads TGTGCCAGCAGCCCCTCTACGGTGATCTACAATGAGCAGTTCTTC. It specifies CASSPSTVIYNEQFF.

V usage is TRBV2 and J usage is TRBJ2-1, with D unresolved. The CDR3 totals 14 residues. Looked up from germline, CDR1 is SNHLY and CDR2 is FYNNEI. The V and J ends lost 1 base and 7 bases respectively, with 11 bases between them. This CDR3 reads CASSEDRRPNEQFF. The CDR3 DNA sequence: TGTGCCAGCAGTGAAGATAGAAGACCTAATGAGCAGTTCTTC.

For the CDR3, the DNA is TGTGCCAGCAGCTTAGTGACAGTCGGCGAGCAGTACTTC. This gives the protein CASSLVTVGEQYF. This chain uses TRBV7-6 with TRBJ2-7, with D possibly being TRBD1 (5 bases). Trimming pared 1 base from V and 6 bases from J, leaving 10 bases between. Germline loops: CDR1 SGHVS, CDR2 FNYEAQ. This CDR3 is built from 13 residues. The full variable domain, completed using reference TRBV7-6 and TRBJ2-7, is GAGVSQSPRYKVTKRGQDVALRCDPISGHVSLYWYRQALGQGPEFLTYFNYEAQQDKSGLPNDRFSAERPEGSISTLTIQRTEQRDSAMYRCASSLVTVGEQYFGPGTRLTVT.

The chain combines TRBV15 with TRBJ1-5; 9 bases agree with TRBD1. The germline V gene encodes CDR1 LNHNV and CDR2 YYDKDF (reference sequence). There are 14 residues in the CDR3. J gave up 5 bases and V 3 bases, and 2 bases lay outside the gene matches. The CDR3 DNA is TGTGCCACCAGCAGGGGACAGGGTTATCAGCCCCAGCATTTT. It yields the protein CATSRGQGYQPQHF.

This clonotype was found a few times. V is TRBV12-3 or TRBV12-4 and J is TRBJ2-1, with 14 bases identical to TRBD2. The CDR3 runs 15 residues. J gave up 10 bases and V 4 bases, and 6 bases lay outside the gene matches. CDR3 sequence: CASSWGTSGSGEQFF. The CDR3 nucleotides read TGTGCCAGCAGTTGGGGGACTAGCGGGAGTGGAGAGCAGTTCTTC.

The chain is built from TRBV20-1 and TRBJ2-1; 9 bases align to TRBD2. Trimming removed 3 bases from V and 6 bases from J; junction bases left unmatched: 6. Germline CDR1 reads DFQATT; CDR2 reads SNEGSKA (reference sequence). The CDR3 has 14 residues. DNA of the CDR3: TGCAGTGCTAGTGGTCTAGCGGGAATCAATGAGCAGTTCTTC. Translation gives CSASGLAGINEQFF.

This clonotype was detected only a few times. CDR3 DNA: TGCGCCAGCAGCGCCGGGACAGAGTATTCACCCCTCCACTTT. Its translation: CASSAGTEYSPLHF. V is TRBV5-1 and J is TRBJ1-6; TRBD1 aligns across 7 bases. Trimming cost V 4 bases and J 8 bases; bases outside gene matches: 6. The CDR3 runs to 14 residues. CDR1 and CDR2 from the germline V gene are SGHRS and YFSETQ.

In its sample, this clonotype was seen many times. This sequence joins TRBV24-1 and TRBJ2-2, with D unclear. This CDR3 comprises 13 residues. V gave up 4 bases and J gave up 6 bases, with 8 bases separating them. Germline assignment: CDR1 KGHDR and CDR2 SFDVKD. CDR3 coding DNA: TGTGCCACCAGTGAGTCGGGCCCCGGGGAGCTGTTTTTT. Translated: CATSESGPGELFF.

V usage is TRBV6-5 and J usage is TRBJ2-2, with D possibly matching TRBD2 (5 bases). Trimming stripped 1 base from V and 1 base from J, with 10 bases between. Germline V CDR1 and CDR2: MNHEY, SVGAGI. The CDR3 consists of 16 residues. The CDR3 region is CASSYFRGGNTGELFF. CDR3 nucleotide sequence: TGTGCCAGCAGTTACTTTCGAGGAGGGAACACCGGGGAGCTGTTTTTT.

The J gene is TRBJ2-2, the V gene TRBV11-2; 8 nucleotides align to TRBD2. This CDR3 is 18 amino acids long. Germline V gene lookup returns CDR1 SGHAT and CDR2 FQNNGV. The J segment lost 5 bases and the V segment lost 2 bases, leaving 13 bases of the junction unmatched. The CDR3 protein is CASSLPLTSAMRTGELFF. CDR3 in DNA: TGTGCCAGCAGCTTACCCCTGACTAGCGCTATGAGGACCGGGGAGCTGTTTTTT.

This rearrangement joins TRBV30 to TRBJ2-5; 10 positions agree with TRBD2. This CDR3 is 16 amino acids long. V shed 2 bases, J shed 1 base, and the junction held 7 bases outside the gene matches. Germline V CDR1 and CDR2: GTSNPN, SVGIG (reference sequence). This chain's CDR3 is CAWSIPSGRVQETQYF. DNA of the CDR3: TGTGCCTGGAGTATCCCCAGCGGGAGGGTCCAAGAGACCCAGTACTTC.

The chain links TRBV7-2 to TRBJ2-7; 11 bases align to TRBD2. The CDR3 has 15 amino acids. The germline CDR1 and CDR2 sequences are SGHTA and FQGNSA. V gave up 5 bases and J gave up 6 bases; unmatched junction bases: 9. CDR3 nucleotides: TGTGCCAGCAGCCAACTAGCGGGGGCCCTCACCGAGCAGTACTTC. Amino acids: CASSQLAGALTEQYF.